These T cell receptor beta chains were read from a single sample in a study of OX40 agonist ivuxolimab in advanced cancers. Clones were sequenced by immunoSEQ multiplex PCR, and TCRdb holds only the in-frame ones, with some missing. Found here are under 85,000 clones, approximately 79% of them singletons; the top ten hold around 2.3%. Source: CD4+ or CD8+ T cells sorted from blood, taken in a trial of the OX40 agonist ivuxolimab. Every receptor here comes from an adult with an advanced solid tumor such as melanoma, head and neck, liver or kidney cancer. CDR3s include the opening cysteine and the closing phenylalanine or tryptophan. The D gene is left open where the match is weak. Expanded clones are given a class, and other clones once, few, many or no size at all.

TRBV5-8	TRBJ2-7	TRBD1	-	TGTGCCAGCAGCTCCGGGACAGGGCTTGGGACCTACGAGCAGTACTTC	CASSSGTGLGTYEQYF
TRBV11-2	TRBJ1-6	-	-	TGTGCCAGCAGCTTAGATGACCGAATTTCACCCCTCCACTTT	CASSLDDRISPLHF
TRBV7-9	TRBJ2-7	-	-	TGTGCCAGCAGCTTAGGGCTACAATCCAACGAGCAGTACTTC	CASSLGLQSNEQYF
TRBV4-3	TRBJ1-2	TRBD1	-	TGCGCCAGCAGCCCTGGACAGGTCAACTATGGCTACACCTTC	CASSPGQVNYGYTF
TRBV5-1	TRBJ1-1	TRBD1	-	TGCGCCAGCAGCTTAAAGGGACAGGGGTTCAACACTGAAGCTTTCTTT	CASSLKGQGFNTEAFF
TRBV6-5	TRBJ1-3	TRBD1	once	TGTGCCAGCAGTCCAGGGGGATCTGGAAACACCATATATTTT	CASSPGGSGNTIYF
TRBV18	TRBJ2-5	-	-	TGTGCCAGCTCACCTAACTGGGGGGCCAGGGAGACCCAGTACTTC	CASSPNWGARETQYF
TRBV2	TRBJ2-2	-	-	TGTGCCAGCAGTTGGGCGGGCGGGGAGCTGTTTTTT	CASSWAGGELFF
TRBV16	TRBJ1-3	-	-	TGTGCCAGCAGCCAATCTGTAAGGACCGACTCTGGAAACACCATATATTTT	CASSQSVRTDSGNTIYF
TRBV6-5	TRBJ2-7	-	-	TGTGCCAGCAGTTACAAGGGTATCGGTTCCTACGAGCAGTACTTC	CASSYKGIGSYEQYF
TRBV7-9	TRBJ1-3	-	-	TGTGCCAGCAGCTTAGCGTGGCAGACCAACTCTGGAAACACCATATATTTT	CASSLAWQTNSGNTIYF
TRBV19	TRBJ1-2	-	-	TGTGCCAGTAGTATAACGGCAGGTCTTCGTGGTGGCTACACCTTC	CASSITAGLRGGYTF
TRBV5-1	TRBJ1-6	-	-	TGCGCCAGCAGCTTGCAGGGCTATAATTCACCCCTCCACTTT	CASSLQGYNSPLHF
TRBV30	TRBJ1-1	-	few	TGTGCCTGGAGTAGACAGAGTTTTGCTGAAGCTTTCTTT	CAWSRQSFAEAFF
TRBV10-3	TRBJ2-6	-	-	TGTGCCATCGGAGGGGCCAACGTCCTGACTTTC	CAIGGANVLTF
TRBV27	TRBJ1-1	TRBD1	-	TGTGCCAGCAGTTCCGGGGGGACAGGGCGACCGTGGGCTTTCTTT	CASSSGGTGRPWAFF
TRBV7-6	TRBJ2-5	-	once	TGTGCCAGCAGCTTAGTAACACTCCAAGAGACCCAGTACTTC	CASSLVTLQETQYF
TRBV11-3	TRBJ2-5	-	-	TGTGCCAGCAGCTTAACGGCTTTGGGCAGGGGAGCGGGGGAGACCCAGTACTTC	CASSLTALGRGAGETQYF
TRBV11-2	TRBJ1-2	-	once	TGTGCCAGCAGCTTGGAAGGTAGCGCTAACTATGGCTACACCTTC	CASSLEGSANYGYTF
TRBV6-6	TRBJ1-2	-	-	TGTGCCAGCAGTTACTCGCCAGACATGTATGGCTACACCTTC	CASSYSPDMYGYTF
TRBV6-5	TRBJ2-7	-	few	TGTGCCAGCTCGGCGGGGTTACAGTACGAGCAGTACTTC	CASSAGLQYEQYF
TRBV18	TRBJ1-3	-	-	TGTGCCAGTTCCCCCACCCACGGATACTCTGGAAACACCATATATTTT	CASSPTHGYSGNTIYF
TRBV6-5	TRBJ1-1	-	-	TGTGCCAGCAGTCGCACGGTGGGCAGCCTTGATGCTTTCTTT	CASSRTVGSLDAFF
TRBV9	TRBJ2-2	-	-	TGTGCCAGCAGCGTATACCAGGGAGGAAAGAACACCGGGGAGCTGTTTTTT	CASSVYQGGKNTGELFF
TRBV18	TRBJ2-7	TRBD1	-	TGTGCCAGCTCTTCAGGGGGTATAGCTCGCGAGCAGTACTTC	CASSSGGIAREQYF
TRBV29-1	TRBJ1-2	TRBD1	once	TGCAGCGTGACCAGGACAGGTGGGAACTATGGCTACACCTTC	CSVTRTGGNYGYTF
TRBV7-9	TRBJ2-7	-	-	TGTGCCAGCAGCTTCAGGGGCAGTGGGGTGGCAACGTGGGAGCAGTACTTC	CASSFRGSGVATWEQYF
TRBV25-1	TRBJ2-2	TRBD1	-	TGTGCCAGCAGTGCCCCCCTAGGACAGGGGCCCGGGGAGCTGTTTTTT	CASSAPLGQGPGELFF
TRBV29-1	TRBJ2-7	-	few	TGCAGCGTTGTCGTTGGAGGGGGAGGGAGCGAGCAGTACTTC	CSVVVGGGGSEQYF
TRBV6-1	TRBJ1-1	-	-	TGCGCGCTGGGGATCACGAACACTGAAGCTTTCTTT	CALGITNTEAFF
TRBV7-6	TRBJ2-7	-	-	TGTGCCAGCAGCTTAGCTAGCGGCCTCTCCTACGAGCAGTACTTC	CASSLASGLSYEQYF
TRBV7-2	TRBJ2-7	TRBD2	few	TGTGCCAGCAGCTTAGTGGGCCTAGCGGGAGGAGGGTACTACGAGCAGTACTTC	CASSLVGLAGGGYYEQYF
TRBV9	TRBJ2-7	TRBD2	-	TGTGCCAGCAGAGGGACTAGCAATGAGCAGTACTTC	CASRGTSNEQYF
TRBV15	TRBJ2-5	TRBD1	-	TGTGCCACCAGCAGAGCTGGCACAGGGGAAGAGACCCAGTACTTC	CATSRAGTGEETQYF
TRBV28	TRBJ1-2	-	-	TGTGCCAGCAGCCATCGTCTCTATGGCTACACCTTC	CASSHRLYGYTF
TRBV6-6	TRBJ1-3	-	-	TGTGCCAGCTCCAGAGAGCCAGGAAACACCATATATTTT	CASSREPGNTIYF
TRBV18	TRBJ2-5	TRBD2	-	TGTGCCAGCTCATCCCTAGCGGGAGTCGAGACCCAGTACTTC	CASSSLAGVETQYF
TRBV7-9	TRBJ2-3	-	-	TGTGCCAGCAGCTTCAGGCAGGGGATTTCCACAGATACGCAGTATTTT	CASSFRQGISTDTQYF
TRBV6-4	TRBJ1-5	TRBD1	-	TGTGCCAGCAGTGACCCTTTACCCGGGACAGGGACGGGCTTTAATCAGCCCCAGCATTTT	CASSDPLPGTGTGFNQPQHF
TRBV21-1	TRBJ2-5	-	-	TGTGCCAGCAGTCACCCGGGGGGCGGAATGAAGCCAGAGACCCAGTACTTC	CASSHPGGGMKPETQYF
TRBV5-1	TRBJ1-2	-	few	TGCGCCAGCAGTTCCTCGGGTTCTGGCTACACCTTC	CASSSSGSGYTF
TRBV7-7	TRBJ2-5	-	-	TGTGCCAGCAGCTTAGCGATAACCCAAGAGACCCAGTACTTC	CASSLAITQETQYF
TRBV5-8	TRBJ1-2	-	-	TGTGCCAGCAGCTTGGCTGGGGAGTCGGGCTACACCTTC	CASSLAGESGYTF
TRBV6-6	TRBJ2-7	TRBD2	-	TGTGCCAGCAGTCTAGCGGACCCTTCCTACGAGCAGTACTTC	CASSLADPSYEQYF
TRBV18	TRBJ1-1	-	-	TGTGCCAGCTCACCCGAGGAAAAGTTAAGGGGCACTGAAGCTTTCTTT	CASSPEEKLRGTEAFF
TRBV5-5	TRBJ1-2	-	-	TGTGCCAGCACCCCCAGGAATGTTGGCTACACCTTC	CASTPRNVGYTF
TRBV27	TRBJ1-3	-	-	TGTGCCAGCAGTGGAACCGGGGTCTCTGGAAACACCATATATTTT	CASSGTGVSGNTIYF
TRBV19	TRBJ2-2	TRBD1	-	TGTGCCAGTAGTAAGATACAGGGGGCCGGCGGGGAGCTGTTTTTT	CASSKIQGAGGELFF
TRBV6-6	TRBJ1-2	-	-	TGTGCCAGCAGTTACGTCAGGGAGGAGGATGGCTACACCTTC	CASSYVREEDGYTF
TRBV11-3	TRBJ2-7	-	-	TGTGCCAGCAGGCAGGGAACCTACGAGCAGTACTTC	CASRQGTYEQYF
TRBV29-1	TRBJ2-7	TRBD1	-	TGCAGCGCATTCACGGGCAGGGGGTACTACGAGCAGTACTTC	CSAFTGRGYYEQYF
TRBV5-6	TRBJ2-1	TRBD1	-	TGTGCCAGCAGTCGAGAGACAGGGATCAATGAGCAGTTCTTC	CASSRETGINEQFF
TRBV5-6	TRBJ1-1	-	-	TGTGCCAGCAGCTTGAACGGATTATACACTGAAGCTTTCTTT	CASSLNGLYTEAFF
TRBV6-1	TRBJ1-5	-	many	TGTGCCAGCAGTGCCCAGAGTAGCAATCAGCCCCAGCATTTT	CASSAQSSNQPQHF
TRBV9	TRBJ1-4	-	-	TGTGCCAGCAGCGGACAATCGGGAAAACTGTTTTTT	CASSGQSGKLFF